The following is a T cell receptor beta chain sequence with its context. Treatment: treatment-naive control, cytoreductive nephrectomy. The source of the sample is a study of radiation and T cells in renal cell carcinoma. Sequencing used immunoSEQ multiplex PCR; TCRdb keeps in-frame clones, though not all of them. The sample gives around 17,000 clones, about 50% of which show up once; 9.7% is in the top ten. CDR1 is SGHRS and CDR2 is YFSETQ in the germline V gene. Trimming left V 0 bases short and J 12 bases short, with 12 bases between. The length of the CDR3 is 12 residues. This clonotype originated in a man aged 35 to 55 with renal cell carcinoma. The chain combines TRBV5-1 with TRBJ1-1; D not certain. This sample comprised tumor tissue, obtained from a patient whose treatment was nephrectomy without radiotherapy. CDR3 protein: CASSLEGSATFF. In DNA form, the CDR3 reads TGCGCCAGCAGCTTGGAAGGTAGTGCGACTTTCTTT.